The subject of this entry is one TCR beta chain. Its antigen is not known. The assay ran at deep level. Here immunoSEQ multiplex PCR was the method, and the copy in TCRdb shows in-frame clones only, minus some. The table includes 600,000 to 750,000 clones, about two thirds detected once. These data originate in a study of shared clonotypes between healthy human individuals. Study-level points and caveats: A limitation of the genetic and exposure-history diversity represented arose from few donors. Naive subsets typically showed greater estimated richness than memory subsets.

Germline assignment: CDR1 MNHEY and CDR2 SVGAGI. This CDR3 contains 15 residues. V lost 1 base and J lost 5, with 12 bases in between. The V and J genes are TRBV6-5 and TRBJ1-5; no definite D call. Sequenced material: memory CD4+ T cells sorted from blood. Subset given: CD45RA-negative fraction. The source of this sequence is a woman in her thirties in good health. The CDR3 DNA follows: TGTGCCAGCAGTTACTATCCCACCGGAGATCAGCCCCAGCATTTT. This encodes CASSYYPTGDQPQHF.